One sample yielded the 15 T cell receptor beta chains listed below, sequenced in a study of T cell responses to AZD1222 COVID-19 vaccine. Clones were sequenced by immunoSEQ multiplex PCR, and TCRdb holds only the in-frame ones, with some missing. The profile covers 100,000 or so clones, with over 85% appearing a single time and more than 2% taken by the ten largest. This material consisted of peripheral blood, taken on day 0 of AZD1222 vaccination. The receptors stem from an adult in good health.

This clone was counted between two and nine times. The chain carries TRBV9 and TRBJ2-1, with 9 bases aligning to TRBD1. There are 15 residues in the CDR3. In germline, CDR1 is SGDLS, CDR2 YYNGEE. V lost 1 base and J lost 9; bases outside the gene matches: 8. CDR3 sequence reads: CASSVNPGTGIEQFF. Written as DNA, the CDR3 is TGTGCCAGCAGCGTAAATCCCGGGACAGGGATTGAGCAGTTCTTC.

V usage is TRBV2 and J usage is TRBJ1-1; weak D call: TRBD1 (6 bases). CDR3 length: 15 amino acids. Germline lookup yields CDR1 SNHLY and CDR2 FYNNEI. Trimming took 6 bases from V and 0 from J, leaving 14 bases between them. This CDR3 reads CASRMRTALNTEAFF. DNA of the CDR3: TGTGCCAGCAGGATGCGGACAGCATTGAACACTGAAGCTTTCTTT.

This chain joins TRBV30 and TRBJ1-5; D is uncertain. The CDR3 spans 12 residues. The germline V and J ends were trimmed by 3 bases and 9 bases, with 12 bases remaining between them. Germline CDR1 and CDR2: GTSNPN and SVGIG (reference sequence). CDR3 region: CAWSSGPRPQHF. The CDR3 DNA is TGTGCCTGGAGCTCCGGTCCGCGGCCCCAGCATTTT. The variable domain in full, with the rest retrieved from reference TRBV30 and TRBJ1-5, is SQTIHQWPATLVQPVGSPLSLECTVEGTSNPNLYWYRQAAGRGLQLLFYSVGIGQISSEVPQNLSASRPQDRQFILSSKKLLLSDSGFYLCAWSSGPRPQHFGDGTRLSIL.

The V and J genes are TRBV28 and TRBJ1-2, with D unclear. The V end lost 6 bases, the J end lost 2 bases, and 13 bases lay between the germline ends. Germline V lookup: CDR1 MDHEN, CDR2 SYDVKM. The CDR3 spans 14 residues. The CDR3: CASSSLRANYGYTF. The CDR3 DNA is TGTGCCAGCAGCTCCCTGAGAGCCAACTATGGCTACACCTTC.

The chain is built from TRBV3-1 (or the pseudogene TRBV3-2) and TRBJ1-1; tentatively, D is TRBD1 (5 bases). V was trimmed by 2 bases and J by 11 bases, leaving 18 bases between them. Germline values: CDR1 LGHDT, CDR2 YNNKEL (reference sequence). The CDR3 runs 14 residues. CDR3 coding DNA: TGTGCCAGCAGCCAATGGGGTACAGGTAGTCAGGCTTTCTTT. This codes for CASSQWGTGSQAFF.

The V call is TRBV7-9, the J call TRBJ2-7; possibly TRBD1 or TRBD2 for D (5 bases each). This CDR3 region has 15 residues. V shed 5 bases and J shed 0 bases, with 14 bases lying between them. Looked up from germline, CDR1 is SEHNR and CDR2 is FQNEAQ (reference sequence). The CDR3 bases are TGTGCCAGCAGCCCTACCGGGACGGTCTCCTACGAGCAGTACTTC. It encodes CASSPTGTVSYEQYF.

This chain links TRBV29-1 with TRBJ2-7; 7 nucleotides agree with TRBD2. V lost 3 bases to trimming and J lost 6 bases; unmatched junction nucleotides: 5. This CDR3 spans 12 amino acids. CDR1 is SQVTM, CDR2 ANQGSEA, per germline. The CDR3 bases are TGCAGCGTTGACCGGGGGGTTGGCGAGCAGTACTTC. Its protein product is CSVDRGVGEQYF.

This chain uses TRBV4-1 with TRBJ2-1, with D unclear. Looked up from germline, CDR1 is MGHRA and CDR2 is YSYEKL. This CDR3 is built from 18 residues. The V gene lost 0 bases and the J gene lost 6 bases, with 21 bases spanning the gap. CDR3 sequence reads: CASSQEEPYAAWGNEQFF. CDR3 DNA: TGCGCCAGCAGCCAAGAGGAGCCTTATGCCGCTTGGGGCAATGAGCAGTTCTTC.

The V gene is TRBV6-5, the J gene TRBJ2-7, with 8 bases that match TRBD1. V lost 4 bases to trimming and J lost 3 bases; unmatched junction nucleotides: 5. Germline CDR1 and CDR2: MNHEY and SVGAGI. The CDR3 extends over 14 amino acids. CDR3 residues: CASSSDRDHYEQYF. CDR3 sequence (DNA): TGTGCCAGCAGTTCGGACAGGGATCACTACGAGCAGTACTTC.

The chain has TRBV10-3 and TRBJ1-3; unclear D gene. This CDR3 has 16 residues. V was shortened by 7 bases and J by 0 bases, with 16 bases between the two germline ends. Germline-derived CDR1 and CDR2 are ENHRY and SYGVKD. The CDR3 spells CAIIDFFGSSGNTIYF. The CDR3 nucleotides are TGTGCCATCATAGACTTCTTTGGCAGCTCTGGAAACACCATATATTTT.

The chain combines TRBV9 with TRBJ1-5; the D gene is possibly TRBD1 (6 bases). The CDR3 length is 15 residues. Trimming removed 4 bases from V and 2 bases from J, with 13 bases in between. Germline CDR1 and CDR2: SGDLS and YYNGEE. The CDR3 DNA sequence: TGTGCCAGCAGCCCGGGGGGGGCGGGCAATCAGCCCCAGCATTTT. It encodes CASSPGGAGNQPQHF.

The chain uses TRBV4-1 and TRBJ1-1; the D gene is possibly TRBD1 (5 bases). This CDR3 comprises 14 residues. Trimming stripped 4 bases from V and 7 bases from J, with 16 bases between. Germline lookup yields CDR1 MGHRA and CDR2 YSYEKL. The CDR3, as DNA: TGCGCCAGCAGCCTAGGGACGGGGAATATTGAAGCTTTCTTT. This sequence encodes CASSLGTGNIEAFF.

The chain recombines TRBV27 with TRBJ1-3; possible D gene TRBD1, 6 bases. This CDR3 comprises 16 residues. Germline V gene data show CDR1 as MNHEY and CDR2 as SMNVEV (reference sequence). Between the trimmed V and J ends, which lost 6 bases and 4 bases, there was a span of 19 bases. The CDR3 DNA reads TGTGCCAGCAGACCCCGGACAGCCGTGGGCGGAAACACCATATATTTT. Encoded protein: CASRPRTAVGGNTIYF.

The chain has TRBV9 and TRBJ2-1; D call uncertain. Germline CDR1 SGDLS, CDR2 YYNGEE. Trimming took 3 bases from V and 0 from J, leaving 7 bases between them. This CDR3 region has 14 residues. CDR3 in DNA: TGTGCCAGCAGCGCAGGAAGCTCCTACAATGAGCAGTTCTTC. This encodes CASSAGSSYNEQFF. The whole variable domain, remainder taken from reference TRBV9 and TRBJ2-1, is DSGVTQTPKHLITATGQRVTLRCSPRSGDLSVYWYQQSLDQGLQFLIQYYNGEERAKGNILERFSAQQFPDLHSELNLSSLELGDSALYFCASSAGSSYNEQFFGPGTRLTVL.

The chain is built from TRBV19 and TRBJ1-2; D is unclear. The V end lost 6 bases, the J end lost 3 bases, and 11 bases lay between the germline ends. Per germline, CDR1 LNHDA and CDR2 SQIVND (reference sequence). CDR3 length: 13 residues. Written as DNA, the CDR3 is TGTGCCAGTAGCGTGAACACCTACTATGGCTACACCTTC. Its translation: CASSVNTYYGYTF.